What follows are 29 T cell receptor beta chains derived from one specimen sequenced in a study of T cells in Graves' hyperthyroidism and ophthalmopathy (dated by TCRdb to the late 2010s). Library preparation was by multiplex PCR. TCRdb shows the sequencer as Illumina HiSeq 2000. TCR beta CDR3 regions were amplified from RNA transcripts. The TCR CDR3 was subjected to a first round of RT-PCR using the HTBI primer set and the Qiagen OneStep RT-PCR kit. The public reads were reprocessed in TCRdb via fastp at Q25 and MiXCR, keeping in-frame beta chains. CDR3 protein duplicates are merged, each entry listing the most common genes and DNA. The sample contains fewer than 650,000 distinct CDR3 sequences, roughly 14% of them found a single time. The ten largest make up approximately 4.3% of the sample. The source material was blood. The receptors derive from a woman aged 40 to 55 with Graves' ophthalmopathy.

This clonotype showed up many times. V is TRBV7-2 and J is TRBJ1-5, with D uncertain. Germline lookup yields CDR1 SGHTA and CDR2 FQGNSA. The CDR3 sequence is 13 residues long. Trimming took off 5 bases at V and 4 bases at J, with 9 bases between the two ends. The CDR3 protein is CASSTQTNQPQHF. DNA of the CDR3: TGTGCCAGCAGCACACAGACTAATCAGCCCCAGCATTTT.

This clonotype appeared many times. The J gene is TRBJ2-2, the V gene TRBV30; possible D gene TRBD2, 5 bases. This CDR3 comprises 14 residues. V was trimmed by 0 bases and J by 7 bases, leaving 12 bases between them. Germline V lookup: CDR1 GTSNPN, CDR2 SVGIG (reference sequence). The CDR3: CAWSVNTGIGELFF. The CDR3 DNA sequence: TGTGCCTGGAGTGTAAATACGGGAATCGGGGAGCTGTTTTTT.

This clonotype was counted at least ten times. The V call is TRBV20-1, the J call TRBJ2-5, with D tentatively TRBD1 (5 bases). This CDR3 region has 13 residues. Germline lookup yields CDR1 DFQATT and CDR2 SNEGSKA (reference sequence). Trimming took off 5 bases at V and 3 bases at J, with 13 bases between the two ends. CDR3: CSAPRDREETQYF. CDR3 nucleotides: TGCAGTGCTCCCAGAGACAGAGAAGAGACCCAGTACTTC.

This clonotype was found a few times. V and J are TRBV5-1 and TRBJ2-7; D possibly uses TRBD1 or TRBD2 (5 bases each). V was pared by 5 bases and J by 0 bases, with 15 bases between. CDR1 and CDR2 (germline): SGHRS, YFSETQ. CDR3 length: 15 residues. DNA of the CDR3: TGCGCCAGCAGACGATACCGGGACCCCTCCTACGAGCAGTACTTC. Protein: CASRRYRDPSYEQYF.

The chain employs TRBV2 and TRBJ1-2; D remains unclear. CDR1 and CDR2 from the germline V gene are SNHLY and FYNNEI. CDR3 length: 13 amino acids. V lost 3 bases, J lost 3 bases, and 8 bases lay in between. CDR3 coding DNA: TGTGCCAGCAGTGAGCTTCAGGACTATGGCTACACCTTC. Protein: CASSELQDYGYTF. The full variable domain, completed using reference TRBV2 and TRBJ1-2, is EPEVTQTPSHQVTQMGQEVILRCVPISNHLYFYWYRQILGQKVEFLVSFYNNEISEKSEIFDDQFSVERPDGSNFTLKIRSTKLEDSAMYFCASSELQDYGYTFGSGTRLTVV.

The CDR3 spells CASSLSGWGLAIRETQYF. DNA for the CDR3: TGTGCCAGCAGTTTGTCGGGGTGGGGACTAGCGATTCGAGAGACCCAGTACTTC. The rearrangement links TRBV6-2 or TRBV6-3 to TRBJ2-5; 10 positions agree with TRBD2. V shed 4 bases, J shed 4 bases, and the junction held 15 bases outside the gene matches. The CDR3 contains 18 residues. From germline, CDR1 is MNHEY and CDR2 SVGEGT.

The chain carries TRBV6-1 and TRBJ1-1; no firm D call. The CDR3 runs to 13 residues. V was trimmed by 7 bases and J by 4 bases, leaving 13 bases between them. CDR1 and CDR2 from the germline V gene are MNHNS and SASEGT. Written as DNA, the CDR3 is TGTGCCAGCAAAATACCCGGAGGCACTGAAGCTTTCTTT. This codes for CASKIPGGTEAFF.

In its sample, this clonotype was seen a few times. In DNA, the CDR3 is TGTGCCAGCAGTGCCCACCGACGGATCTACACCGGGGAGCTGTTTTTT. This sequence encodes CASSAHRRIYTGELFF. The rearrangement joins TRBV12-3 or TRBV12-4 to TRBJ2-2; D unresolved. The CDR3 covers 16 residues. V gave up 5 bases and J gave up 3 bases, with 16 bases separating them.

This clonotype was picked up many times. The chain carries TRBV6-1 and TRBJ1-1; tentative D call: TRBD1 (6 bases). Trimming removed 6 bases at V and 7 bases at J, with 15 bases between. CDR3 length: 13 residues. Germline values: CDR1 MNHNS, CDR2 SASEGT. CDR3 amino acids: CASRNREWSEAFF. The CDR3 DNA reads TGTGCCAGCAGAAACAGGGAGTGGAGTGAAGCTTTCTTT.

The chain's CDR3 is CASSFQGMDTQYF. The CDR3 bases are TGTGCCAGCAGTTTCCAGGGGATGGATACGCAGTATTTT. The genes are TRBV12-3 or TRBV12-4 and TRBJ2-3; the D gene is possibly TRBD1 (6 bases). This CDR3 contains 13 residues. The V and J ends lost 3 bases and 6 bases respectively, with 10 bases between them.

The chain has TRBV24-1 and TRBJ2-5; 9 nucleotides agree with TRBD1. Germline CDR1 KGHDR, CDR2 SFDVKD. V shed 3 bases, J shed 5 bases, and the junction held 9 bases outside the gene matches. The CDR3 is 16 residues long. Here the CDR3 reads CATSDPGQGISETQYF. CDR3 DNA sequence: TGTGCCACCAGTGATCCCGGACAGGGGATTTCTGAGACCCAGTACTTC.

The V gene is TRBV6-2 or TRBV6-3, the J gene TRBJ1-3, with 7 bases lining up with TRBD1. The CDR3 is 16 residues long. Germline V gene sequence: CDR1 MNHEY, CDR2 SVGEGT. Trimming cost V 5 bases and J 0 bases; bases outside gene matches: 7. The CDR3 loop reads CASSRQGASSGNTIYF. The CDR3 DNA is TGTGCCAGCAGTCGACAGGGAGCCTCCTCTGGAAACACCATATATTTT.

The chain recombines TRBV3-1 with TRBJ1-3, with D unclear. CDR3 length: 15 residues. The V end was cut by 0 bases, the J end by 2 bases, with 8 bases between. Per the germline V gene, CDR1 is LGHDT and CDR2 is YNNKEL (reference sequence). The CDR3 DNA reads TGTGCCAGCAGCCAAGACTGGACGGCTGGAAACACCATATATTTT. As protein: CASSQDWTAGNTIYF.

The chain has TRBV27 and TRBJ2-7, with 8 bases lining up with TRBD1. The V gene's germline CDR1 is MNHEY and CDR2 SMNVEV (reference sequence). Losses at the gene ends were 5 bases for V and 5 bases for J; bases not matched to a gene: 11. The CDR3 has 15 amino acids. DNA for the CDR3: TGTGCCAGCAGTACCTACAGGGGGTCGTGGGACGAGCAGTACTTC. It translates to CASSTYRGSWDEQYF.

This clonotype was counted many times. This sequence joins TRBV2 and TRBJ2-7, with a tentative D call TRBD2 (6 bases). The CDR3 length is 13 residues. Germline-derived CDR1 and CDR2 are SNHLY and FYNNEI. V lost 7 bases to trimming and J lost 4 bases, with 14 bases between them. The CDR3 loop reads CASTPQTRYEQYF. CDR3 nucleotides: TGTGCCAGCACGCCCCAGACTAGGTACGAGCAGTACTTC.

This clonotype was detected ten times or more. The junction and the germline gene differ at one end; a read error may be behind it. In DNA form, the CDR3 reads TGTGCCAGCAGTCTAGCGGGCCTCTCCTACGAGCAGTACTTC. Translation gives CASSLAGLSYEQYF. V gene TRBV12-3 or TRBV12-4 combines with J gene TRBJ2-7; 8 positions agree with TRBD2. The CDR3 runs 14 residues.

This clonotype was seen many times. The V call is TRBV7-8, the J call TRBJ1-2, with TRBD1 identical over 9 bases. CDR1 is SGHVS, CDR2 FQNEAQ, per germline. The V segment lost 2 bases and the J segment 4 bases; nucleotides outside the gene matches: 2. This CDR3 spans 14 amino acids. The DNA for the CDR3 is TGTGCCAGCAGCTTACTGACAGGGGGCTATGGCTACACCTTC. The encoded protein is CASSLLTGGYGYTF.

V and J are TRBV6-2 or TRBV6-3 and TRBJ2-7, with 9 positions matching TRBD2. Germline V CDR1 and CDR2: MNHEY, SVGEGT. Trimming at V came to 8 bases and at J to 7 bases, leaving 18 bases not matched to a gene. The length of the CDR3 is 16 residues. Here the CDR3 DNA reads TGTGCCAGCGCCAAGTGGCGGGAGGGCCGCGCGGGAGAGCAGTACTTC. Protein product: CASAKWREGRAGEQYF.

In this sample, this clonotype turned up a few times. The chain links TRBV5-1 to TRBJ2-2, with 7 nucleotides matching TRBD1. Germline CDR1 and CDR2: SGHRS and YFSETQ. Unmatched junction bases numbered 12, after V lost 6 bases and J lost 7 bases. The CDR3 has 15 residues. CDR3 region: CASTNRGVVSGELFF. The CDR3 DNA sequence: TGCGCCAGCACCAACAGGGGAGTGGTTAGCGGGGAGCTGTTTTTT. Full variable domain (rest looked up from reference TRBV5-1 and TRBJ2-2): KAGVTQTPRYLIKTRGQQVTLSCSPISGHRSVSWYQQTPGQGLQFLFEYFSETQRNKGNFPGRFSGRQFSNSRSEMNVSTLELGDSALYLCASTNRGVVSGELFFGEGSRLTVL.

The chain combines TRBV11-3 with TRBJ1-6; 7 bases map to TRBD1. The CDR3 has 15 residues. J gave up 3 bases and V 3 bases, and 2 bases lay outside the gene matches. Germline V lookup: CDR1 SGHNT, CDR2 YENEEA. The CDR3 spells CASSLGQNYNSPLHF. Here the CDR3 DNA reads TGTGCCAGCAGCTTGGGACAGAACTATAATTCACCCCTCCACTTT.

This clonotype was seen repeatedly, ten times or more. V gene TRBV15 combines with J gene TRBJ1-1; D gene unclear. V shed 4 bases and J shed 0 bases, with 6 bases lying between them. The CDR3 length is 13 residues. CDR1 LNHNV and CDR2 YYDKDF come from the germline V gene (reference sequence). This CDR3 reads CATSIGMNTEAFF. CDR3 coding DNA: TGTGCCACCAGCATAGGGATGAACACTGAAGCTTTCTTT.

In this sample, this clonotype turned up many times. The chain links TRBV12-3 or TRBV12-4 to TRBJ1-2, with D possibly TRBD1 on 6 matching bases. The CDR3 runs to 15 residues. Trimming shortened V by 4 bases and J by 4 bases, and 16 bases separated the two germline ends. CDR3 sequence: CASSSNGGNGYGYTF. As DNA, the CDR3 is TGTGCCAGCAGTTCGAACGGGGGCAACGGCTATGGCTACACCTTC.

The table lists this clonotype with many counts. V usage is TRBV4-2 and J usage is TRBJ2-7; a possible D gene is TRBD2 (5 bases). V lost 4 bases and J lost 3, with 16 bases in between. This CDR3 has 15 residues. CDR1 is LGHNA and CDR2 is YNFKEQ in the germline V gene. This chain's CDR3 is CASSRELAENYEQYF. The CDR3 DNA reads as TGTGCCAGCAGCCGGGAGCTAGCTGAGAACTACGAGCAGTACTTC.

This clonotype was observed a few times. This rearrangement joins TRBV6-5 to TRBJ1-1; weak D call: TRBD1 (6 bases). Per the germline V gene, CDR1 is MNHEY and CDR2 is SVGAGI. The CDR3 is 14 amino acids. V lost 4 bases to trimming and J lost 8 bases, with 17 bases between them. Here the CDR3 reads CASSSPGQNLEAFF. CDR3 coding DNA: TGTGCCAGCAGTTCTCCCGGACAGAACCTAGAAGCTTTCTTT.

The V and J genes are TRBV12-3 or TRBV12-4 and TRBJ1-5; no firm D call. There are 13 residues in the CDR3. The V end was cut by 6 bases, the J end by 4 bases, with 10 bases between. The CDR3: CASRKQINQPQHF. DNA of the CDR3: TGTGCCAGCAGGAAACAGATTAATCAGCCCCAGCATTTT.

This clonotype was recorded at least ten times. The chain combines TRBV30 with TRBJ1-6; maybe TRBD1 (6 bases). Between the trimmed V and J ends, which lost 4 bases and 9 bases, there was a span of 13 bases. The CDR3 spans 13 residues. Germline V gene data show CDR1 as GTSNPN and CDR2 as SVGIG (reference sequence). The CDR3 DNA sequence: TGTGCCTGGAACAGGGCGACTACTTCACCCCTCCACTTT. Protein product: CAWNRATTSPLHF.

This clonotype was counted ten times or more. The V call is TRBV6-1, the J call TRBJ1-6; possibly TRBD1 for D (5 bases). This CDR3 has 16 residues. Trimming cost V 4 bases and J 0 bases, with 10 bases left between them. Germline V lookup: CDR1 MNHNS, CDR2 SASEGT. In DNA form, the CDR3 reads TGTGCCAGCAGTGCCGGACAAAGCTCCTATAATTCACCCCTCCACTTT. It yields the protein CASSAGQSSYNSPLHF.

This clonotype came up many times. The genes are TRBV6-5 and TRBJ2-2; D is uncertain. Trimming removed 2 bases at V and 6 bases at J, with 4 bases between. Germline V gene lookup returns CDR1 MNHEY and CDR2 SVGAGI. This CDR3 region has 12 residues. The CDR3 region is CASSYPSGELFF. The CDR3 nucleotides read TGTGCCAGCAGTTACCCCTCCGGGGAGCTGTTTTTT.

This clonotype has ten or more counts. V is TRBV19 and J is TRBJ2-7; the D is unclear. With 5 bases removed from V and 0 bases from J, the gap between germline ends came to 8 bases. Per the germline V gene, CDR1 is LNHDA and CDR2 is SQIVND (reference sequence). The CDR3 has 13 amino acids. Here the CDR3 DNA reads TGTGCCAGTAGTTGGGCGAGCTCCTACGAGCAGTACTTC. Protein product: CASSWASSYEQYF.